The rows below give T cell receptor beta chains drawn from one sample of a study of OX40 agonist ivuxolimab in advanced cancers. Assay: immunoSEQ multiplex PCR; the TCRdb copy retains only in-frame clones and omits some. The sample yields tens of thousands of clones, about 83% seen once. The specimen was CD4+ or CD8+ T cells sorted from blood, collected in a trial of the OX40 agonist ivuxolimab. The receptors come from an adult with an advanced solid tumor such as melanoma, head and neck, liver or kidney cancer. Both conserved end residues are part of each CDR3. The D gene is left open where the match is weak. Not all rows give a size; the values are once, few, many and, for expanded clones, a class.

j_call	v_call	d_call	clone_size	cdr3_nt	cdr3_aa
TRBJ2-5	TRBV14	-	-	TGTGCCAGCAGCCAAGACGAGGGGTGGGGGAAAGAGACCCAGTACTTC	CASSQDEGWGKETQYF
TRBJ2-3	TRBV7-6	TRBD1	-	TGTGCCAGCAGCTTAGACTTCGGACAGGGGCCGGGAGCAGATACGCAGTATTTT	CASSLDFGQGPGADTQYF
TRBJ2-7	TRBV21-1	-	-	TGTGCCAGCAGCAAATCCCGGACAATTGACTCCTACGAGCAGTACTTC	CASSKSRTIDSYEQYF
TRBJ2-5	TRBV9	TRBD2	-	TGTGCCAGCAGCGGGTCTAGCGGGGGGCTGGAGACCCAGTACTTC	CASSGSSGGLETQYF
TRBJ1-4	TRBV7-9	TRBD1	-	TGTGCCAGCAGCTTTACAGGGGGAGTCTCGGATGAAAAACTGTTTTTT	CASSFTGGVSDEKLFF
TRBJ1-2	TRBV5-4	-	-	TGTGCCAGCAGCTTGGCAGGGAGTCGGGGCTACACCTTC	CASSLAGSRGYTF
TRBJ2-1	TRBV4-2	-	-	TGTGCCAGCAGCCAAGATTTAGGACCTCTCGCCTCCTACAATGAGCAGTTCTTC	CASSQDLGPLASYNEQFF
TRBJ2-7	TRBV27	-	-	TGTGCCAGCAGGGACTCAGGGGCGGGCTACGAGCAGTACTTC	CASRDSGAGYEQYF
TRBJ2-3	TRBV27	TRBD2	once	TGTGCCAGCAGTTTCCTAGCGGGTGAGCGGGATACGCAGTATTTT	CASSFLAGERDTQYF
TRBJ2-3	TRBV13	-	-	TGTGCCAGCAGCCCTACATACGCTAGCACAGATACGCAGTATTTT	CASSPTYASTDTQYF
TRBJ1-2	TRBV27	-	-	TGTGCCAGCAGTCCCGCCGACGAGTACTATGGCTACACCTTC	CASSPADEYYGYTF
TRBJ1-5	TRBV5-6	TRBD1	once	TGTGCCAGCAGCTTGGGGACAGGGACGATCCAGCCCCAGCATTTT	CASSLGTGTIQPQHF
TRBJ2-2	TRBV27	TRBD1	-	TGTGCCAGCAGTTTAGGGACAGTAAACACCGGGGAGCTGTTTTTT	CASSLGTVNTGELFF
TRBJ2-2	TRBV6-5	-	-	TGTGCCAGCAGAACAGGGTTGTACACCGGGGAGCTGTTTTTT	CASRTGLYTGELFF
TRBJ2-7	TRBV2	-	-	TGTGCCAGCAGCGGCTACGAGCAGTACTTC	CASSGYEQYF
TRBJ2-2	TRBV19	-	few	TGTGCCAGCCAAGGGACGGGCACCGGGGAGCTGTTTTTT	CASQGTGTGELFF
TRBJ2-1	TRBV10-3	-	once	TGTGCCATCCGGACAGACAACAATGAGCAGTTCTTC	CAIRTDNNEQFF